This TCR beta chain was captured by sequencing in a study of persistence of HIV-infected CD4 T cells. Study results and limitations: The rare CMV-responding cells with HIV-1 proviruses were not separately TCR-sequenced.

This CDR3 contains 15 residues. Germline V gene sequence: CDR1 SNHLY, CDR2 FYNNEI. The V and J ends lost 6 bases and 5 bases, in that order; junction bases with no gene match: 8. Turning to this clone: The target antigen is unknown.

Lysates of CMV-infected fibroblasts at 10 ug/mL stimulated these cells. CD4+ T cells upregulating both CD40 ligand and CD69 were sorted as responding cells. Sequencing used immunoSEQ version 4 in survey mode. Sequencing was performed with immunoSEQ multiplex PCR; in TCRdb, only in-frame clones are kept and a portion is missing. Here the sample spans 15,000 to 25,000 clones, approximately 78% being singletons. This TCR was sampled from an adult man with HIV who was CMV-seropositive. V and J are TRBV2 and TRBJ1-4, with 8 nucleotides matching TRBD1. This material consisted of CD4+ T cells sorted from PBMCs after roughly 18-hour stimulation, taken from a patient who received antiretroviral therapy. The DNA for the CDR3 is TGTGCCAGCAGGGCCTGGACAGGGCCGAATGAAAAACTGTTTTTT. Translating gives CASRAWTGPNEKLFF.